These 27 T cell receptor beta chains were all obtained from the same sample, sequenced in a study of CD8 T cells in ankylosing spondylitis. TCRdb independently ran MiXCR on the 5' RACE reads; one entry per CDR3 protein. The repertoire holds tens of thousands of distinct CDR3 sequences, with around 17% as singletons. The sequenced sample was blood. The receptors stem from a male donor with ankylosing spondylitis or in good health (not recorded which).

The rearrangement links TRBV28 to TRBJ2-2; D tentatively reads TRBD1 or TRBD2 (5 bases each). Looked up from germline, CDR1 is MDHEN and CDR2 is SYDVKM. The CDR3 is made up of 15 amino acids. The V and J ends lost 5 bases and 6 bases respectively, with 16 bases between them. This CDR3 is CASSKGRTLAGELFF. In DNA form, the CDR3 reads TGTGCCAGCAGTAAGGGACGGACACTAGCCGGGGAGCTGTTTTTT. Complete variable domain (other parts from reference TRBV28 and TRBJ2-2): DVKVTQSSRYLVKRTGEKVFLECVQDMDHENMFWYRQDPGLGLRLIYFSYDVKMKEKGDIPEGYSVSREKKERFSLILESASTNQTSMYLCASSKGRTLAGELFFGEGSRLTVL.

This clonotype was observed many times. The chain employs TRBV7-2 and TRBJ1-4; D perhaps matches TRBD1 (5 bases). CDR3 length: 13 amino acids. Per germline, CDR1 SGHTA and CDR2 FQGNSA. The V end was cut by 4 bases, the J end by 8 bases, with 11 bases between. The CDR3 reads CASSSGPGEKLFF. CDR3 nucleotide sequence: TGTGCCAGCAGCTCCGGGCCAGGGGAAAAACTGTTTTTT.

The chain has TRBV6-2 or TRBV6-3 and TRBJ2-5, with D tentatively TRBD1 (6 bases). This CDR3 has 16 residues. Between the trimmed V and J ends, which lost 2 bases and 3 bases, there was a span of 16 bases. Germline CDR1 MNHEY, CDR2 SVGEGT. Here the CDR3 DNA reads TGTGCCAGCAGTTACCCCTCTCAAGGGGGAGAAGAGACCCAGTACTTC. Amino acids: CASSYPSQGGEETQYF.

This clonotype has just a few counts. This chain uses TRBV7-3 with TRBJ2-3, with D uncertain. Trimming left V 2 bases short and J 5 bases short, with 8 bases between. CDR1 is SGHTA and CDR2 is FQGTGA in the germline V gene. This CDR3 is 13 amino acids long. The CDR3 region is CASSLVVRDTQYF. DNA for the CDR3: TGTGCCAGCAGCTTAGTTGTCCGAGATACGCAGTATTTT. Looking up the rest from reference TRBV7-3 and TRBJ2-3 gives the full variable domain: GAGVSQTPSNKVTEKGKYVELRCDPISGHTALYWYRQSLGQGPEFLIYFQGTGAADDSGLPNDRFFAVRPEGSVSTLKIQRTERGDSAVYLCASSLVVRDTQYFGPGTRLTVL.

In its sample, this clonotype was seen a few times. V gene TRBV28 combines with J gene TRBJ2-1, with D uncertain. Trimming took off 2 bases at V and 9 bases at J, with 17 bases between the two ends. Germline CDR1 MDHEN, CDR2 SYDVKM. The CDR3 length is 15 residues. The DNA of the CDR3 is TGTGCCAGCAGTTTAATTCGGGTAGCAGGTTCTGAGCAGTTCTTC. Residues: CASSLIRVAGSEQFF.

CDR3 in amino acids: CSVEIRGLPYEQYF. In DNA form, the CDR3 reads TGCAGCGTTGAAATCCGGGGTCTGCCTTACGAGCAGTACTTC. The chain couples TRBV29-1 to TRBJ2-7; perhaps TRBD2 as D (5 bases). V shed 2 bases and J shed 4 bases, with 15 bases lying between them. Germline V gives CDR1 SQVTM, CDR2 ANQGSEA. The length of the CDR3 is 14 residues.

In its sample, this clonotype is medium-sized (0.01 to 0.1%). CDR3 sequence: CASSQGAGEETQYF. The CDR3 DNA reads as TGCGCCAGCAGCCAGGGAGCGGGTGAAGAGACCCAGTACTTC. The chain uses TRBV4-3 and TRBJ2-5; a weak D match, TRBD2 (6 bases). V was cut by 3 bases and J by 3 bases, with 11 bases left in between. This CDR3 comprises 14 residues. The germline V gene has CDR1 LGHNA and CDR2 YSLEER.

This chain connects TRBV7-9 to TRBJ2-2, with D possibly called TRBD1 or TRBD2 (5 bases each). The germline V and J ends were trimmed by 0 bases and 5 bases, with 13 bases remaining between them. The CDR3 has 16 residues. Germline V lookup: CDR1 SEHNR, CDR2 FQNEAQ (reference sequence). CDR3 nucleotide sequence: TGTGCCAGCAGCTTAGCCCCAGGGACGGTAACCGGGGAGCTGTTTTTT. Residues: CASSLAPGTVTGELFF.

V is TRBV7-2 and J is TRBJ1-1; tentative D call: TRBD1 (5 bases). Per the germline V gene, CDR1 is SGHTA and CDR2 is FQGNSA. Between the trimmed V and J ends, which lost 0 bases and 4 bases, there was a span of 9 bases. CDR3 size: 14 residues. The DNA for the CDR3 is TGTGCCAGCAGCTTAGCGGGGAGGGGCACTGAAGCTTTCTTT. Translated: CASSLAGRGTEAFF.

The chain uses TRBV29-1 and TRBJ1-5; D unclear. CDR3 length: 14 residues. Germline V gives CDR1 SQVTM, CDR2 ANQGSEA. V shed 4 bases and J shed 0 bases, with 10 bases lying between them. The CDR3 reads CSVAATSSNQPQHF. CDR3 in DNA: TGCAGCGTTGCGGCAACTTCTAGCAATCAGCCCCAGCATTTT.

A few counts support this clonotype. The chain carries TRBV5-1 and TRBJ2-3; the D gene is possibly TRBD2 (6 bases). CDR1 and CDR2 from the germline V gene are SGHRS and YFSETQ. This CDR3 comprises 14 residues. V shed 5 bases and J shed 3 bases, with 13 bases lying between them. CDR3 amino acids: CASRGGAGTDTQYF. The CDR3 region has the DNA TGCGCCAGCAGGGGAGGAGCGGGTACAGATACGCAGTATTTT. The full variable domain, with the rest looked up from reference TRBV5-1 and TRBJ2-3, is KAGVTQTPRYLIKTRGQQVTLSCSPISGHRSVSWYQQTPGQGLQFLFEYFSETQRNKGNFPGRFSGRQFSNSRSEMNVSTLELGDSALYLCASRGGAGTDTQYFGPGTRLTVL.

The J gene is TRBJ2-2, the V gene TRBV28; perhaps TRBD1 as D (6 bases). This CDR3 is built from 15 residues. Germline lookup yields CDR1 MDHEN and CDR2 SYDVKM. V shed 3 bases and J shed 6 bases, with 14 bases lying between them. The DNA of the CDR3 is TGTGCCAGCAGTTTTTACACAGGGCGAGCCGGGGAGCTGTTTTTT. This gives the protein CASSFYTGRAGELFF.

This clonotype was seen a few times. The chain couples TRBV20-1 to TRBJ1-4; D gene ambiguous. The V gene's germline CDR1 is DFQATT and CDR2 SNEGSKA (reference sequence). The CDR3 has 15 residues. The V and J ends lost 0 bases and 10 bases respectively, with 18 bases between them. This CDR3 reads CSARDSASRRGKLFF. The CDR3 DNA is TGCAGTGCTAGAGATTCAGCCAGCAGACGGGGAAAACTGTTTTTT.

This clonotype was counted between two and nine times. The rearrangement uses TRBV20-1 and TRBJ2-1; 8 bases align to TRBD2. Germline V lookup: CDR1 DFQATT, CDR2 SNEGSKA (reference sequence). The V and J ends lost 3 bases and 4 bases, in that order; junction bases with no gene match: 5. This CDR3 contains 14 residues. CDR3 coding DNA: TGCAGTGCTAGGGAAAAGCGGGAGTACAATGAGCAGTTCTTC. Its protein product is CSAREKREYNEQFF.

This sequence joins TRBV4-1 and TRBJ2-3, with TRBD2 identical over 8 bases. V was clipped by 1 base and J by 5 bases; unmatched bases: 8. Germline-derived CDR1 and CDR2 are MGHRA and YSYEKL. The length of the CDR3 is 16 residues. CDR3 protein: CASSQVSSGRGDTQYF. As DNA, the CDR3 is TGCGCCAGCAGCCAAGTAAGCAGCGGGAGAGGAGATACGCAGTATTTT.

This clonotype was seen only a few times. This rearrangement joins TRBV10-2 to TRBJ2-3; the D gene could be TRBD1 or TRBD2 (5 bases each). Per the germline V gene, CDR1 is WSHSY and CDR2 is SAAADI. The CDR3 contains 16 residues. V gave up 0 bases and J gave up 3 bases, with 13 bases separating them. This CDR3 reads CASSESGPTTTDTQYF. CDR3 DNA: TGCGCCAGCAGTGAGTCGGGACCGACTACGACAGATACGCAGTATTTT.

This clonotype has at least ten counts. The CDR3 DNA sequence: TGCAGTGCGGATCCAGGGAGGTTGGGCACTGAAGCTTTCTTT. Its protein is CSADPGRLGTEAFF. The rearrangement uses TRBV20-1 and TRBJ1-1; D possibly corresponds to TRBD1 (5 bases). The length of the CDR3 is 14 residues. In germline, CDR1 is DFQATT, CDR2 SNEGSKA (reference sequence). The ends were cut back, 6 bases at V and 4 bases at J, with 18 bases in the middle.

This clonotype was observed a handful of times. The chain is built from TRBV20-1 and TRBJ2-2; no clear D. Germline lookup yields CDR1 DFQATT and CDR2 SNEGSKA (reference sequence). V dropped 2 bases and J dropped 2 bases, with 6 bases sitting between them. This CDR3 has 13 amino acids. Here the CDR3 reads CSARMANTGELFF. Here the CDR3 DNA reads TGCAGTGCTAGAATGGCCAACACCGGGGAGCTGTTTTTT.

The J gene is TRBJ1-4, the V gene TRBV12-3 or TRBV12-4, with D possibly matching TRBD1 (5 bases). The CDR3 runs to 15 residues. V lost 6 bases and J lost 5, with 16 bases in between. CDR3 in DNA: TGTGCCAGCAGGCTAGGGGACTCGGGGAATGAAAAACTGTTTTTT. Translated, it gives CASRLGDSGNEKLFF.

V gene TRBV2 combines with J gene TRBJ2-5; D ambiguous. This CDR3 has 11 residues. The V gene lost 2 bases and the J gene lost 5 bases, with 3 bases spanning the gap. Germline V lookup: CDR1 SNHLY, CDR2 FYNNEI. The CDR3 loop is CASSELETQYF. In DNA form, the CDR3 reads TGTGCCAGCAGTGAACTTGAGACCCAGTACTTC.

This clonotype was counted many times. Since the CDR3 does not end with the conserved phenylalanine or tryptophan, this likely comes from a read error. The DNA is omitted, as the CDR3 cannot be located on it reliably, and the CDR3 follows TCRdb's listing. The V and J genes are TRBV7-2 and TRBJ2-5; TRBD2 is the table's D call, not checked against the DNA. The CDR3 is 15 amino acids long, termini counted. CDR1 is SGHTA, CDR2 FQGNSA, per germline. This chain's CDR3 is CASSRGGPRLAGVVV.

This clonotype was detected ten times or more. This chain links TRBV5-5 with TRBJ2-7; D is ambiguous. Per the germline V gene, CDR1 is SGHKS and CDR2 is YYEKEE (reference sequence). This CDR3 contains 13 residues. V was cut by 3 bases and J by 6 bases, with 13 bases left in between. The CDR3 reads CASSSRPSFEQYF. For the CDR3, the DNA is TGTGCCAGCAGCTCGAGACCCTCGTTCGAGCAGTACTTC. Using reference TRBV5-5 and TRBJ2-7 for the parts outside the CDR3, the full variable domain is DAGVTQSPTHLIKTRGQQVTLRCSPISGHKSVSWYQQVLGQGPQFIFQYYEKEERGRGNFPDRFSARQFPNYSSELNVNALLLGDSALYLCASSSRPSFEQYFGPGTRLTVT.

The chain is built from TRBV28 and TRBJ2-1, with D possibly TRBD2 on 6 matching bases. The CDR3 extends over 16 amino acids. Looked up from germline, CDR1 is MDHEN and CDR2 is SYDVKM. V dropped 6 bases and J dropped 0 bases, with 15 bases sitting between them. CDR3 in amino acids: CASRSPLANSYNEQFF. The CDR3 nucleotides read TGTGCCAGCAGATCACCACTAGCCAACTCCTACAATGAGCAGTTCTTC. Full variable domain (missing parts from reference TRBV28 and TRBJ2-1): DVKVTQSSRYLVKRTGEKVFLECVQDMDHENMFWYRQDPGLGLRLIYFSYDVKMKEKGDIPEGYSVSREKKERFSLILESASTNQTSMYLCASRSPLANSYNEQFFGPGTRLTVL.

V gene TRBV6-1 combines with J gene TRBJ2-2, with D unresolved. Trimming removed 2 bases at V and 1 base at J, with 8 bases between. The CDR3 consists of 15 residues. Germline CDR1 MNHNS, CDR2 SASEGT. This chain's CDR3 is CASSEYAVNTGELFF. CDR3 nucleotide sequence: TGTGCCAGCAGTGAATATGCGGTGAACACCGGGGAGCTGTTTTTT.

There are a few counts of this clonotype. Here the CDR3 reads CSARALREGTDTQYF. The CDR3 DNA reads TGCAGTGCTAGAGCTCTGCGGGAAGGCACAGATACGCAGTATTTT. The V call is TRBV20-1, the J call TRBJ2-3, with D perhaps matching TRBD2 (6 bases). Germline values: CDR1 DFQATT, CDR2 SNEGSKA (reference sequence). The CDR3 extends over 15 amino acids. V was trimmed by 1 base and J by 1 base, leaving 12 bases between them.

The rearrangement uses TRBV20-1 and TRBJ2-1; D unresolved. The CDR3 loop spans 11 amino acids. V was trimmed by 2 bases and J by 10 bases, leaving 9 bases between them. Looked up from germline, CDR1 is DFQATT and CDR2 is SNEGSKA (reference sequence). The chain's CDR3 is CSARPLREQFF. The CDR3 nucleotides are TGCAGTGCTAGACCCCTGAGGGAGCAGTTCTTC.

This clonotype has at least ten counts. This chain joins TRBV5-1 and TRBJ1-3; D remains unclear. CDR3 length: 15 residues. CDR1 and CDR2 from the germline V gene are SGHRS and YFSETQ. Trimming pared 0 bases from V and 0 bases from J, leaving 7 bases between. For the CDR3, the DNA is TGCGCCAGCAGCTTGGGGCCGAACTCTGGAAACACCATATATTTT. Protein: CASSLGPNSGNTIYF.